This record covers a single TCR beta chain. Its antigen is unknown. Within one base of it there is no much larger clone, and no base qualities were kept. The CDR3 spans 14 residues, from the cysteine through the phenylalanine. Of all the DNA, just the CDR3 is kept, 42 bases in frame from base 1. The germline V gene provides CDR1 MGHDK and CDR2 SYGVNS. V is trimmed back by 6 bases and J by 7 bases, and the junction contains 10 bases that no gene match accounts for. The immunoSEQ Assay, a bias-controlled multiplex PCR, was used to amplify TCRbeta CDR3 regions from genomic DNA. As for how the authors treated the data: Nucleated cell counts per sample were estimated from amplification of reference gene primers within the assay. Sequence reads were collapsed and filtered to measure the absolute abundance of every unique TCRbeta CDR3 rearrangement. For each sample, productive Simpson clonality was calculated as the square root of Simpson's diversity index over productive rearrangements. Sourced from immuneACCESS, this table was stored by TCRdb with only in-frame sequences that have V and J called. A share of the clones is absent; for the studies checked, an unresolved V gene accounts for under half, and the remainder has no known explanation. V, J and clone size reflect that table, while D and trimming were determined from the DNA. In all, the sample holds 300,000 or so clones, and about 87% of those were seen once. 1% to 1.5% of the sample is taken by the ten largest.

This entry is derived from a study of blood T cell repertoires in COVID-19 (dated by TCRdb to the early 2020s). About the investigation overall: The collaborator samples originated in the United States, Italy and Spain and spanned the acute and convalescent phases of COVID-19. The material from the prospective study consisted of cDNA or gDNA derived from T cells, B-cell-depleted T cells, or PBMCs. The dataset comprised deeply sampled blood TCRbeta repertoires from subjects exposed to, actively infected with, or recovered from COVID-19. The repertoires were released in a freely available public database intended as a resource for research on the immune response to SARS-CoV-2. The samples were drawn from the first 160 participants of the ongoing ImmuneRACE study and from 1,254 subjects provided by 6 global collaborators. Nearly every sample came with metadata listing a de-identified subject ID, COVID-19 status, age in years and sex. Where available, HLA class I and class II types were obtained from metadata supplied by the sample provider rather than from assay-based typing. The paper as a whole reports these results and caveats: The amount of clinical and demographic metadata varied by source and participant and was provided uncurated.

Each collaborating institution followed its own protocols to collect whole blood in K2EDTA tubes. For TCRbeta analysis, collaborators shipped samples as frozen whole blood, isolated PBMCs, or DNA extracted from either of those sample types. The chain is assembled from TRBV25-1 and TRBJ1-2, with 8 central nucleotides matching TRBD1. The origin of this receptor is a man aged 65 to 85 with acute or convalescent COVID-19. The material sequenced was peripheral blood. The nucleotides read TGTGCCAGCAGCAGGACAGGGAATTATGGTGGCTACACCTTC. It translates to CASSRTGNYGGYTF.